These 14 T cell receptor beta chains came from one sample sequenced in a study of blood T cell repertoires in COVID-19. Using immunoSEQ multiplex PCR, the repertoire was profiled, and TCRdb retains in-frame clones only, with some absent. This sample has around 170,000 clones, with 80% to 85% found just once. The sequencing input was PBMCs or T cells enriched from blood (not recorded which). The receptors were sampled from a woman aged 45-60 years who had recovered from COVID-19.

The chain combines TRBV10-3 with TRBJ2-1; possible D gene TRBD2, 5 bases. The CDR3 covers 12 residues. Germline CDR1 ENHRY, CDR2 SYGVKD. Trimming pared 9 bases from V and 9 bases from J, leaving 15 bases between. Here the CDR3 reads CAITDTSSEQFF. DNA of the CDR3: TGTGCCATTACCGACACTAGTAGTGAGCAGTTCTTC.

V is TRBV21-1 and J is TRBJ1-6. TRBV21-1 constitutes a pseudogene. The CDR3 length is 17 residues. CDR3: CASSKAGEEGYNSPLHF. DNA for the CDR3: TGTGCCAGCAGCAAAGCTGGGGAAGAGGGATATAATTCACCCCTCCACTTT.

This rearrangement joins TRBV6-2 or TRBV6-3 to TRBJ1-2, with a tentative D call TRBD1 (5 bases). The length of the CDR3 is 18 residues. Germline V gene sequence: CDR1 MNHEY, CDR2 SVGEGT. V was clipped by 8 bases and J by 4 bases, with 29 bases between them. The CDR3 protein is CASCSPGRGGFGGYGYTF. In DNA form, the CDR3 reads TGTGCCAGCTGTTCCCCGGGCCGTGGCGGGTTCGGGGGCTATGGCTACACCTTC.

V gene TRBV7-9 combines with J gene TRBJ2-1; the match to TRBD2 covers 9 bases. Germline lookup yields CDR1 SEHNR and CDR2 FQNEAQ (reference sequence). V was pared by 4 bases and J by 7 bases, with 8 bases of the junction left unmatched. The CDR3 contains 15 residues. The CDR3 sequence is CASSSGGGAHNEQFF. CDR3 DNA sequence: TGTGCCAGCAGCTCAGGCGGGGGGGCGCATAATGAGCAGTTCTTC.

The J gene is TRBJ2-1, the V gene TRBV4-1; 13 bases agree with TRBD2. Per the germline V gene, CDR1 is MGHRA and CDR2 is YSYEKL. With 4 bases clipped from V and 4 bases from J, the junction kept 10 bases outside the gene matches. The CDR3 runs to 18 residues. The CDR3 loop reads CASSRTSGSPSGYNEQFF. CDR3 nucleotide sequence: TGCGCCAGCAGCCGGACTAGCGGGAGCCCCTCCGGGTACAATGAGCAGTTCTTC.

Here the CDR3 reads CASSLGTQTASYGYTF. DNA for the CDR3: TGCGCCAGCAGCTTGGGGACACAGACTGCTAGCTATGGCTACACCTTC. The V call is TRBV5-1, the J call TRBJ1-2; possible D gene TRBD1, 5 bases. Trimming stripped 0 bases from V and 4 bases from J, with 16 bases between. CDR3 length equals 16 residues. The germline V gene has CDR1 SGHRS and CDR2 YFSETQ.

This rearrangement joins TRBV7-3 to TRBJ2-2; the D is unclear. CDR1 SGHTA and CDR2 FQGTGA come from the germline V gene. There are 16 residues in the CDR3. V dropped 2 bases and J dropped 0 bases, with 10 bases sitting between them. The CDR3: CASSLLTVANTGELFF. The CDR3 DNA reads as TGTGCCAGCAGCTTACTTACGGTCGCGAACACCGGGGAGCTGTTTTTT.

This sequence joins TRBV7-2 and TRBJ2-7; the match to TRBD2 covers 7 bases. V lost 0 bases to trimming and J lost 7 bases; unmatched junction nucleotides: 3. This CDR3 region has 13 residues. CDR1 is SGHTA, CDR2 FQGNSA, per germline. This CDR3 is CASSLALAEEQYF. The CDR3 coding sequence is TGTGCCAGCAGCTTAGCCCTAGCGGAGGAGCAGTACTTC.

The chain recombines TRBV5-1 with TRBJ2-6, with D possibly matching TRBD2 (6 bases). CDR1 is SGHRS and CDR2 is YFSETQ in the germline V gene. The CDR3 loop spans 16 amino acids. Trimming stripped 0 bases from V and 4 bases from J, with 11 bases between. CDR3 DNA sequence: TGCGCCAGCAGCTTGGCGTTCGGGGGAGGGGCCAACGTCCTGACTTTC. This translates into CASSLAFGGGANVLTF. Looking up the rest from reference TRBV5-1 and TRBJ2-6 gives the full variable domain: KAGVTQTPRYLIKTRGQQVTLSCSPISGHRSVSWYQQTPGQGLQFLFEYFSETQRNKGNFPGRFSGRQFSNSRSEMNVSTLELGDSALYLCASSLAFGGGANVLTFGAGSRLTVL.

The J gene is TRBJ2-3, the V gene TRBV19; a possible D gene is TRBD2 (7 bases). CDR3 length: 15 residues. Germline V gives CDR1 LNHDA, CDR2 SQIVND (reference sequence). Trimming took off 3 bases at V and 5 bases at J, with 15 bases between the two ends. CDR3: CASSIVGGLVDTQYF. The CDR3 DNA reads as TGTGCCAGTAGTATTGTGGGGGGGCTCGTAGATACGCAGTATTTT.

This chain connects TRBV4-1 to TRBJ2-3; 8 bases map to TRBD2. This CDR3 region has 17 residues. Germline V gene data show CDR1 as MGHRA and CDR2 as YSYEKL. The J segment lost 0 bases and the V segment lost 3 bases, leaving 8 bases of the junction unmatched. In DNA form, the CDR3 reads TGCGCCAGCAGCCATAGCGGGGCCATCACTAGCACAGATACGCAGTATTTT. As protein: CASSHSGAITSTDTQYF.

The chain joins TRBV6-2 or TRBV6-3 to TRBJ2-1; TRBD2 might be the D (6 bases). Germline CDR1 reads MNHEY; CDR2 reads SVGEGT. V was shortened by 0 bases and J by 6 bases, with 15 bases between the two germline ends. This CDR3 contains 16 residues. For the CDR3, the DNA is TGTGCCAGCAGTTACTCTAGGCGGGGTGCGGGCAATGAGCAGTTCTTC. Its protein is CASSYSRRGAGNEQFF.

This chain uses TRBV6-2 or TRBV6-3 with TRBJ2-1; 13 nucleotides line up with TRBD2. The V gene end was trimmed by 6 bases and the J gene end by 11 bases; junction bases not matched to a gene: 10. From germline, CDR1 is MNHEY and CDR2 SVGEGT. The CDR3 extends over 15 amino acids. CDR3 region: CASSLTSGGAYKQFF. The CDR3 region has the DNA TGTGCCAGCAGCCTTACTAGCGGGGGGGCTTACAAGCAGTTCTTC.

The chain uses TRBV28 and TRBJ2-1, with 7 bases that match TRBD1. CDR1 MDHEN and CDR2 SYDVKM come from the germline V gene. The CDR3 extends over 14 amino acids. V shed 7 bases, J shed 0 bases, and the junction held 3 bases outside the gene matches. As DNA, the CDR3 is TGTGCCAGCATTTCAGGGGGCTCCTACAATGAGCAGTTCTTC. Its translation is CASISGGSYNEQFF.